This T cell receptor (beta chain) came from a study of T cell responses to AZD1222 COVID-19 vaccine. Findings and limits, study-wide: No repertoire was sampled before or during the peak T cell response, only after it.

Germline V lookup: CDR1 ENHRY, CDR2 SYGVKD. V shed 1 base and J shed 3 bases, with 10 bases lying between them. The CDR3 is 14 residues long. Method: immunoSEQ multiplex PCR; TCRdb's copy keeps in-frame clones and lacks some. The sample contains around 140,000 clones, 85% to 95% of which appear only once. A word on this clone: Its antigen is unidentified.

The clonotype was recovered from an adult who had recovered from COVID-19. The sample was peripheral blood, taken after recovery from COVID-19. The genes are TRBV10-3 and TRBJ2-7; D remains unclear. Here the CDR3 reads CAISEFSLGYEQYF. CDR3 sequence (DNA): TGTGCCATCAGTGAGTTCTCCCTCGGCTACGAGCAGTACTTC.